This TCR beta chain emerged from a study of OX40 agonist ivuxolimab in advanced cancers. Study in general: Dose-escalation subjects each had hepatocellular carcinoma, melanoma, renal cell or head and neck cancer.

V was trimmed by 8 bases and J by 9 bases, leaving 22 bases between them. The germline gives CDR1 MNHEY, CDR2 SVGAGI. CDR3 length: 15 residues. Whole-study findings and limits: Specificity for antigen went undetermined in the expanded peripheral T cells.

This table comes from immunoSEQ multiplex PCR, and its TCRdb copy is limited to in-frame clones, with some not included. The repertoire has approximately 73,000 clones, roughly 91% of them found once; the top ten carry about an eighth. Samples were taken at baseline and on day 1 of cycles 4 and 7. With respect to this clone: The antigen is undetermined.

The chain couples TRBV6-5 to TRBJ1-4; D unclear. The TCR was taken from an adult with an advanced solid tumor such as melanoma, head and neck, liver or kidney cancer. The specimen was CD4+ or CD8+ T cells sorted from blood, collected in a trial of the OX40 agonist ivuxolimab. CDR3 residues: CASWPEGSGLKKLFF. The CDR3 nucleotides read TGTGCCAGCTGGCCAGAGGGAAGCGGGCTGAAAAAACTGTTTTTT.